In its sample, the clone carrying this T cell receptor beta chain was seen a few times. As yet, its antigen is unknown. TCRdb analysed the RT-PCR reads with MiXCR anew, one entry per CDR3 protein. The data hold fewer than 550,000 distinct CDR3 sequences, with around 25% observed a single time. The data belong to a study of response to subunit inactivated influenza vaccine. The study, taken as a whole, reports: The authors offered the suggestion that each seasonal influenza vaccination recruits few new T cells.

The TCR comes from a man between 45 and 60 years old who received an inactivated influenza vaccine. This specimen consisted of CD4+ T cells sorted from PBMCs, obtained roughly 5 days after vaccination.

The CDR3 DNA reads as TGTGCCAGCAGCCAAGAGTCCGACCGCAACACCGGGGAGCTGTTTTTT. Translating it yields CASSQESDRNTGELFF. The V gene is TRBV4-2, the J gene TRBJ2-2; D unresolved. Germline CDR1 is LGHNA and CDR2 is YNFKEQ. V lost 0 bases and J lost 2, with 10 bases in between. The CDR3 is 16 residues long.